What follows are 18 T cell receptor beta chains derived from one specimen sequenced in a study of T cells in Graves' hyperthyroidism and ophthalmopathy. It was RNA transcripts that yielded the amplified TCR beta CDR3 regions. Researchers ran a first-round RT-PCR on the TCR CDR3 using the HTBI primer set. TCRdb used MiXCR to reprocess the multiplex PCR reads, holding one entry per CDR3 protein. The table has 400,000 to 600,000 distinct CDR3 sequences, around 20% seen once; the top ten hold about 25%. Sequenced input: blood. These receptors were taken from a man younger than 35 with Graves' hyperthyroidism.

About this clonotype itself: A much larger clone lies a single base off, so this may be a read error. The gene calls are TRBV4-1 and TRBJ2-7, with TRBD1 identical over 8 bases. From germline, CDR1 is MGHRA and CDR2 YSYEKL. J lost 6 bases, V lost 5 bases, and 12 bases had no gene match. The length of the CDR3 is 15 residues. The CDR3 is CASSDYLQGAGEQYF. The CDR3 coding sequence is TGCGCCAGCAGCGATTACCTTCAGGGGGCCGGCGAGCAGTACTTC.

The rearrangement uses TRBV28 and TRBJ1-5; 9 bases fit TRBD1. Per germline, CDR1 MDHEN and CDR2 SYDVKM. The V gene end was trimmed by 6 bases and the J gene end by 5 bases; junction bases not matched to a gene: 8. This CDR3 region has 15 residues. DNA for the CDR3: TGTGCCAGCAGACTTCCCTGGACAGGGGATCAGCCCCAGCATTTT. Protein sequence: CASRLPWTGDQPQHF.

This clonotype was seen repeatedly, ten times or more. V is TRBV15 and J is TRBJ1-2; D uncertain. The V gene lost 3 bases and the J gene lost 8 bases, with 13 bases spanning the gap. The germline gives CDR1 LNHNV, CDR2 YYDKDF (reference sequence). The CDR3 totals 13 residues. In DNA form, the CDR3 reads TGTGCCACCAGCAGGGGATCGGCGGCCGGCTACACCTTC. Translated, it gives CATSRGSAAGYTF.

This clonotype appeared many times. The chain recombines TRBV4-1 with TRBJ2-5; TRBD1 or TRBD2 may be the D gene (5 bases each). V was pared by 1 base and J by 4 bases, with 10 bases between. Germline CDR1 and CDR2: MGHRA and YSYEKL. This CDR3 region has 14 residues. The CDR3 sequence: CASSQVGTVETQYF. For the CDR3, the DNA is TGCGCCAGCAGCCAAGTAGGGACCGTAGAGACCCAGTACTTC.

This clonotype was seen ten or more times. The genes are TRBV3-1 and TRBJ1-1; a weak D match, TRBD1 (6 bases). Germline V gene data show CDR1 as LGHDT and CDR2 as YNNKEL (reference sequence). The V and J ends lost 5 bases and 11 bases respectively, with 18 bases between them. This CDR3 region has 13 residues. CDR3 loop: CASSSRGTQGAFF. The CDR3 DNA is TGTGCCAGCAGCTCTCGAGGGACCCAGGGGGCTTTCTTT.

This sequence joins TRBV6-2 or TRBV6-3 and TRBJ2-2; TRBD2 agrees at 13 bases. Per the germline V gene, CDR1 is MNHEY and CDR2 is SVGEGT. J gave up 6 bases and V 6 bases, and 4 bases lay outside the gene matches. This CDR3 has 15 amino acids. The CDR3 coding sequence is TGTGCCAGCAGACCTGGACTAGCGGGAGCCGGGGAGCTGTTTTTT. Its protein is CASRPGLAGAGELFF.

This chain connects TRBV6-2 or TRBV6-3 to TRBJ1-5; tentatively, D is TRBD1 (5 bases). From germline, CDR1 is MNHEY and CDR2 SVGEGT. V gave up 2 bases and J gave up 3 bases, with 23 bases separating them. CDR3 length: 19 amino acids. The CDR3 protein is CASSYKSWESGRLNQPQHF. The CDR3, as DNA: TGTGCCAGCAGTTACAAGTCTTGGGAATCGGGGCGCCTCAATCAGCCCCAGCATTTT.

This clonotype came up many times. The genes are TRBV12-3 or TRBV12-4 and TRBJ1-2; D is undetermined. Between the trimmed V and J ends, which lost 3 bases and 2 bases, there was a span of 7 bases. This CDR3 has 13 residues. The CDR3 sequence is CASSFIRNYGYTF. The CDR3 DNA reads TGTGCCAGCAGTTTCATCCGGAACTATGGCTACACCTTC.

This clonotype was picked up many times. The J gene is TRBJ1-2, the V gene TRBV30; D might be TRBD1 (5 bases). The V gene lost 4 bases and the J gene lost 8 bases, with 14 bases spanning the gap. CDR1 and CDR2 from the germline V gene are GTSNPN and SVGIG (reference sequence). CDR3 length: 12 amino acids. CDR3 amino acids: CAWTPGPPGYTF. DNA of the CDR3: TGTGCCTGGACCCCGGGACCCCCCGGCTACACCTTC.

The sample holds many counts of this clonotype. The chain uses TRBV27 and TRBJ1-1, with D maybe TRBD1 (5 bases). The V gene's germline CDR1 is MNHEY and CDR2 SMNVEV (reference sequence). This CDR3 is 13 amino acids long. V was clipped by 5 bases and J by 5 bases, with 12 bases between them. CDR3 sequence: CASSRIRDTEAFF. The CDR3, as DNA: TGTGCCAGCAGTCGCATCAGGGATACTGAAGCTTTCTTT.

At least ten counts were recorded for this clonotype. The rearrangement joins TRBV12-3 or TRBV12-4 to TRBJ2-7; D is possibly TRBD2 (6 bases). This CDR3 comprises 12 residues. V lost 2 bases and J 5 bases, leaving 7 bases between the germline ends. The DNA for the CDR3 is TGTGCCAGCAGTTTAAGGAGGGACGAGCAGTACTTC. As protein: CASSLRRDEQYF.

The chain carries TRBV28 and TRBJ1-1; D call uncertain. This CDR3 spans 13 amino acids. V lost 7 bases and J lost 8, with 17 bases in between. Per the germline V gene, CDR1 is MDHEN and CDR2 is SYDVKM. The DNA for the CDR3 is TGTGCCAGCATTCCGCTACCCGGGAAGGAAGCTTTCTTT. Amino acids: CASIPLPGKEAFF.

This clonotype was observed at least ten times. For the CDR3, the DNA is TGCAGTGCTAGGCACGGGAGAGGATCAGAGACCCAGTACTTC. Translated, it gives CSARHGRGSETQYF. The chain combines TRBV20-1 with TRBJ2-5; a possible D gene is TRBD2 (6 bases). CDR3 size: 14 residues. Germline values: CDR1 DFQATT, CDR2 SNEGSKA (reference sequence). V lost 3 bases to trimming and J lost 4 bases, with 15 bases between them.

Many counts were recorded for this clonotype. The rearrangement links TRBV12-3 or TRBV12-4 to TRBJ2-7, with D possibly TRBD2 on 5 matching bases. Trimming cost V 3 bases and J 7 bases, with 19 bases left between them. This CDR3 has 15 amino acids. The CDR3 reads CASSLSGGPGGEQYF. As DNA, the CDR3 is TGTGCCAGCAGTTTGTCCGGCGGCCCGGGCGGGGAGCAGTACTTC.

The CDR3 here is CASSLVRAGGRGNIQYF. The CDR3 region has the DNA TGTGCCAGCAGCTTAGTTAGGGCGGGGGGTCGAGGAAACATTCAGTACTTC. The chain is built from TRBV7-8 and TRBJ2-4; 8 nucleotides line up with TRBD2. Germline V gene data show CDR1 as SGHVS and CDR2 as FQNEAQ. After removal of 1 base from V and 6 bases from J, the junction contained 11 bases not matched to a gene. The CDR3 consists of 17 residues.

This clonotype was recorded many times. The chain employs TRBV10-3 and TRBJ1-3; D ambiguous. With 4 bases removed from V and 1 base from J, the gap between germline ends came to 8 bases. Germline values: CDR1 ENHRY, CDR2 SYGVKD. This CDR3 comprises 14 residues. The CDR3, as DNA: TGTGCCATCAGTGTTGTAGGTTCTGGAAACACCATATATTTT. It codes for CAISVVGSGNTIYF.

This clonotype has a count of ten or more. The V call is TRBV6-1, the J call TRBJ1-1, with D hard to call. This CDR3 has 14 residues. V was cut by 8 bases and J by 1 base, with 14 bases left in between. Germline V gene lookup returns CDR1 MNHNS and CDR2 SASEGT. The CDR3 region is CASHPQRGNTEAFF. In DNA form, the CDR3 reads TGTGCCAGCCACCCGCAACGGGGGAACACTGAAGCTTTCTTT.

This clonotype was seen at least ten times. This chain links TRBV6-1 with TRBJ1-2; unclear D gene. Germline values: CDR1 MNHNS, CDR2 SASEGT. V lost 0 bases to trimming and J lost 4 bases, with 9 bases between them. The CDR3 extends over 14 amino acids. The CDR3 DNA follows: TGTGCCAGCAGTGAAGCGCTGAGCGTCTATGGCTACACCTTC. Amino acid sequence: CASSEALSVYGYTF.